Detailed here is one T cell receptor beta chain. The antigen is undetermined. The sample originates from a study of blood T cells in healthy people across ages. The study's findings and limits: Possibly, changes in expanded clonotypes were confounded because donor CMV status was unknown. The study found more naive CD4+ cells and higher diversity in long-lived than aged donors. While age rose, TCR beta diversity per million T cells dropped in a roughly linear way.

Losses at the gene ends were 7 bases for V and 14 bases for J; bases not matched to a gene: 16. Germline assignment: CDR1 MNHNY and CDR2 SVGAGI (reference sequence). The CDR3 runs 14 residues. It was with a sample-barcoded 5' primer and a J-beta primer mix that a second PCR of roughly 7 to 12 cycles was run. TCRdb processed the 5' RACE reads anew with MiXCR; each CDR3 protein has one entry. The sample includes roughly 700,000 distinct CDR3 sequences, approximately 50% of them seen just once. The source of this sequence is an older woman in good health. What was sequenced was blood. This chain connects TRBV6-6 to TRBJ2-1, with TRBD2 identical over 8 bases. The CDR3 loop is CASTDTRPAGVEFF. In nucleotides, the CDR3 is TGTGCCAGCACTGACACCCGACCAGCGGGAGTGGAGTTCTTC.